This record looks at one T cell receptor beta chain sequence and its context. These data are taken from a study of cytomegalovirus exposure and HLA in healthy donors. The PCR had 60 Vbeta and 13 Jbeta primers. Profiling relied on immunoSEQ multiplex PCR, and the TCRdb table lists in-frame clones only, not all of them. This table has about 78,000 clones, about 60% appearing once. This receptor was obtained from a man aged 25-40 years in good health and CMV-seropositive. The sequenced sample was PBMCs.

CDR3 sequence: CASSSPVGTGVRTGELFF. As DNA, the CDR3 is TGTGCCAGCAGTTCTCCCGTAGGGACAGGGGTACGCACCGGGGAGCTGTTTTTT. The V gene is TRBV28, the J gene TRBJ2-2, with 10 bases that match TRBD1. Germline assignment: CDR1 MDHEN and CDR2 SYDVKM. This CDR3 contains 18 residues. With 4 bases clipped from V and 4 bases from J, the junction kept 12 bases outside the gene matches. Full variable domain (rest looked up from reference TRBV28 and TRBJ2-2): DVKVTQSSRYLVKRTGEKVFLECVQDMDHENMFWYRQDPGLGLRLIYFSYDVKMKEKGDIPEGYSVSREKKERFSLILESASTNQTSMYLCASSSPVGTGVRTGELFFGEGSRLTVL.